The sequence of this TCR beta chain was determined in a study of T-cell reconstitution after alpha-beta-depleted transplantation in children. Germline assignment: CDR1 SGHRS and CDR2 YFSETQ. The CDR3 length is 14 residues. V was shortened by 0 bases and J by 4 bases, with 11 bases between the two germline ends. In this sample, this clonotype turned up once. Construction of the TCRbeta library involved unique molecular identifiers. TCRdb called the PCR reads again in MiXCR, with one record for every CDR3 protein. Of nearly 550,000 distinct CDR3 sequences in the sample, approximately 20% were seen once.

Source: PBMCs from the stem cell graft donor, taken from the stem cell graft. The clonotype comes from a human donor who donated a stem cell graft to a child with acute lymphoblastic leukemia. This chain links TRBV5-1 with TRBJ2-7, with D maybe TRBD1 (6 bases). For the CDR3, the DNA is TGCGCCAGCAGCTTGGGAGGGGACATTTACGAGCAGTACTTC. Amino acids: CASSLGGDIYEQYF.